What follows are 17 T cell receptor beta chains derived from one specimen sequenced in a study of T cell repertoires in cytomegalovirus infection. Which antigens these TCRs recognize remains unknown. TCRdb reprocessed the reads via MiXCR and lists one record per CDR3 protein. The sample shows 600,000 to 700,000 distinct CDR3 sequences, around a third of them seen only once. Sequenced material: cultured PBMCs, taken from culture after CMV antigen stimulation. The receptor source for this set is a human donor in good health (CMV status not recorded). Some clones in this sample may be carry-over from other donors' samples.

On this clonotype: A much bigger clone sits one base away, suggesting this may be a read error. The chain recombines TRBV19 with TRBJ1-5; tentative D call: TRBD1 (5 bases). The CDR3 extends over 14 amino acids. CDR1 and CDR2 from the germline V gene are LNHDA and SQIVND (reference sequence). In DNA form, the CDR3 reads TGTGCCAGTAGTCTGACAGCTAGCAATCAGCCCAAGCATTTT. Its translation: CASSLTASNQPKHF.

The CDR3: CASSFHGGAPTDTQYF. CDR3 coding DNA: TGTGCCAGCAGCTTTCACGGGGGGGCGCCGACAGATACGCAGTATTTT. This rearrangement joins TRBV5-8 to TRBJ2-3; 8 nucleotides line up with TRBD2. Germline trimming cut 2 bases from V and 3 bases from J; bases unmatched to any gene: 8. Germline V gives CDR1 SGHTS, CDR2 YDEGEE. The CDR3 loop spans 16 amino acids. The variable domain in full, with the rest retrieved from reference TRBV5-8 and TRBJ2-3, is EAGVTQSPTHLIKTRGQQATLRCSPISGHTSVYWYQQALGLGLQFLLWYDEGEERNRGNFPPRFSGRQFPNYSSELNVNALELEDSALYLCASSFHGGAPTDTQYFGPGTRLTVL.

In this sample, this clonotype turned up a few times. The rearrangement uses TRBV20-1 and TRBJ2-7, with 13 bases identical to TRBD2. The CDR3 contains 17 residues. Per germline, CDR1 DFQATT and CDR2 SNEGSKA (reference sequence). J was trimmed by 1 base and V by 3 bases; bases with no gene match: 9. CDR3 sequence (DNA): TGCAGTGCTAGGAGTCTAGGGACTAGCGGGGATTCCTACGAGCAGTACTTC. The encoded protein is CSARSLGTSGDSYEQYF.

This sequence joins TRBV6-9 and TRBJ1-2, with 7 bases that match TRBD1. The CDR3 runs 13 residues. V lost 7 bases and J lost 4; bases outside the gene matches: 6. Per the germline V gene, CDR1 is MNHGY and CDR2 is SVAAGI. The CDR3 bases are TGTGCCAGCACCGGACAGGCCTTCTATGGCTACACCTTC. It specifies CASTGQAFYGYTF.

This sequence joins TRBV15 and TRBJ2-7; maybe TRBD1 (6 bases). CDR1 and CDR2 (germline): LNHNV, YYDKDF (reference sequence). V lost 4 bases to trimming and J lost 2 bases, with 12 bases between them. This CDR3 spans 14 amino acids. The CDR3 sequence: CATSKAHRAYEQYF. The CDR3, as DNA: TGTGCCACCAGCAAGGCCCACAGGGCCTACGAGCAGTACTTC. The variable domain in full, completed from reference TRBV15 and TRBJ2-7, reads DAMVIQNPRYQVTQFGKPVTLSCSQTLNHNVMYWYQQKSSQAPKLLFHYYDKDFNNEADTPDNFQSRRPNTSFCFLDIRSPGLGDTAMYLCATSKAHRAYEQYFGPGTRLTVT.

This chain links TRBV6-8 with TRBJ1-1; the match to TRBD1 covers 7 bases. The CDR3 has 16 residues. Losses at the gene ends were 6 bases for V and 9 bases for J; bases not matched to a gene: 19. Germline loops: CDR1 MNHGY, CDR2 SAAAGT. DNA for the CDR3: TGTGCCAGCAGCTCCGGGACAGTAGGGATTTGGGAAAAAGCTTTCTTT. Translated: CASSSGTVGIWEKAFF.

J is TRBJ1-4 and V is TRBV19, with D unresolved. The CDR3 length is 18 residues. V was trimmed by 0 bases and J by 0 bases, leaving 14 bases between them. Per the germline V gene, CDR1 is LNHDA and CDR2 is SQIVND (reference sequence). As DNA, the CDR3 is TGTGCCAGTAGTATAGAAGGGCCTTCGCTTGCAACTAATGAAAAACTGTTTTTT. Translating gives CASSIEGPSLATNEKLFF.

The CDR3 region has the DNA TGTGCCAGCAGCTCACAGGGGGGGAAGGACGGTGAAGCTTTCTTT. Translated: CASSSQGGKDGEAFF. The rearrangement joins TRBV7-6 to TRBJ1-1, with 8 bases fitting TRBD1. Germline lookup yields CDR1 SGHVS and CDR2 FNYEAQ. The CDR3 has 15 amino acids. J was trimmed by 7 bases and V by 4 bases; bases with no gene match: 11.

At least ten counts were recorded for this clonotype. The rearrangement uses TRBV7-2 and TRBJ1-5; TRBD1 is a possible D gene (5 bases). Germline CDR1 and CDR2: SGHTA and FQGNSA. This CDR3 has 14 amino acids. V shed 3 bases and J shed 0 bases, with 6 bases lying between them. CDR3 residues: CASSLGPSNQPQHF. The CDR3 DNA sequence: TGTGCCAGCAGCTTGGGACCTAGCAATCAGCCCCAGCATTTT.

The chain joins TRBV19 to TRBJ1-5, with D tentatively TRBD1 (5 bases). The CDR3 is 12 amino acids. Germline V gene data show CDR1 as LNHDA and CDR2 as SQIVND (reference sequence). V was shortened by 9 bases and J by 7 bases, with 13 bases between the two germline ends. CDR3 amino acids: CASGHAEQPQHF. The CDR3 DNA is TGTGCCAGCGGACACGCAGAGCAGCCCCAGCATTTT.

V usage is TRBV19 and J usage is TRBJ2-1, with 7 bases that match TRBD2. The germline CDR1 and CDR2 sequences are LNHDA and SQIVND (reference sequence). The CDR3 is 16 residues long. Unmatched junction bases numbered 16, after V lost 10 bases and J lost 4 bases. The CDR3 reads CATGEGAGLRYNEQFF. The CDR3 nucleotides read TGTGCCACCGGGGAGGGAGCGGGCCTTCGTTACAATGAGCAGTTCTTC.

This clonotype was seen once. One base away lies a much larger clone, so this may be a sequencing read error. This rearrangement joins TRBV11-2 to TRBJ1-3, with D uncertain. The CDR3 has 14 amino acids. Germline V lookup: CDR1 SGHAT, CDR2 FQNNGV. V was clipped by 3 bases and J by 0 bases, with 6 bases between them. The CDR3 region has the DNA TGTGCCAGCAGCTTCAGTCTCTCTGGAAACACCATATATTTT. Residues: CASSFSLSGNTIYF.

This clonotype was seen a few times. The chain combines TRBV5-5 with TRBJ2-7; 7 bases align to TRBD2. The germline CDR1 and CDR2 sequences are SGHKS and YYEKEE (reference sequence). This CDR3 region has 14 residues. Unmatched junction bases numbered 6, after V lost 1 base and J lost 5 bases. CDR3 nucleotides: TGTGCCAGCAGCTTGCGCGGGGGTAGCCACGAGCAGTACTTC. As protein: CASSLRGGSHEQYF. Supplemented by reference TRBV5-5 and TRBJ2-7, the full variable domain reads DAGVTQSPTHLIKTRGQQVTLRCSPISGHKSVSWYQQVLGQGPQFIFQYYEKEERGRGNFPDRFSARQFPNYSSELNVNALLLGDSALYLCASSLRGGSHEQYFGPGTRLTVT.

The genes are TRBV28 and TRBJ1-5, with TRBD1 as a possible D gene (6 bases). V was pared by 6 bases and J by 4 bases, with 16 bases between. This CDR3 comprises 15 residues. Germline CDR1 and CDR2: MDHEN and SYDVKM. The CDR3 DNA sequence: TGTGCCAGCAGCCGGGAGGACAGCTGGAATCAGCCCCAGCATTTT. The encoded protein is CASSREDSWNQPQHF. Combining the CDR3 with reference TRBV28 and TRBJ1-5 gives the whole variable domain DVKVTQSSRYLVKRTGEKVFLECVQDMDHENMFWYRQDPGLGLRLIYFSYDVKMKEKGDIPEGYSVSREKKERFSLILESASTNQTSMYLCASSREDSWNQPQHFGDGTRLSIL.

In its sample, this clonotype was seen once. The chain joins TRBV6-6 to TRBJ2-5; 10 nucleotides align to TRBD2. The V and J ends lost 7 bases and 7 bases, in that order; junction bases with no gene match: 12. Germline V gives CDR1 MNHNY, CDR2 SVGAGI (reference sequence). The CDR3 has 15 amino acids. The CDR3 nucleotides read TGTGCCAGCACCACCACTCGGACTAGCGGAGGGACCCAGTACTTC. Protein sequence: CASTTTRTSGGTQYF.

The V gene is TRBV14, the J gene TRBJ1-5; D not resolved. The germline V and J ends were trimmed by 8 bases and 7 bases, with 15 bases remaining between them. This CDR3 region has 13 residues. In germline, CDR1 is SGHDN, CDR2 FVKESK. CDR3 loop: CASPKNPKQPQHF. CDR3 DNA: TGTGCCAGCCCCAAAAATCCGAAGCAGCCCCAGCATTTT.

At least ten counts were recorded for this clonotype. The genes are TRBV7-2 and TRBJ1-5; D gene unclear. CDR1 and CDR2 (germline): SGHTA, FQGNSA. V was cut by 5 bases and J by 5 bases, with 7 bases left in between. The CDR3 is made up of 12 amino acids. DNA for the CDR3: TGTGCCAGCAGCCGCGGCGATCAGCCCCAGCATTTT. Encoded protein: CASSRGDQPQHF. Together with reference TRBV7-2 and TRBJ1-5, the CDR3 gives the full variable domain: GAGVSQSPSNKVTEKGKDVELRCDPISGHTALYWYRQSLGQGLEFLIYFQGNSAPDKSGLPSDRFSAERTGGSVSTLTIQRTQQEDSAVYLCASSRGDQPQHFGDGTRLSIL.